One sample yielded the 25 T cell receptor beta chains listed below, sequenced in a study of T cells after yellow fever vaccination. TCRdb fed the 5' RACE reads into MiXCR, producing one record per CDR3 protein. The sample contains 150,000 to 200,000 distinct CDR3 sequences, about 7% of which appear only once. Sample: CD4+ T cells sorted from PBMCs, taken 5 days after the first yellow fever vaccination. These receptors originate from a man between 18 and 35 years old who received the YFV17D yellow fever vaccine.

This clonotype has at least ten counts. The chain recombines TRBV27 with TRBJ2-7, with 7 bases that match TRBD1. Per the germline V gene, CDR1 is MNHEY and CDR2 is SMNVEV (reference sequence). This CDR3 has 14 residues. After removal of 6 bases from V and 1 base from J, the junction contained 6 bases not matched to a gene. The CDR3 DNA reads TGTGCCAGCAGCCTTCGACAGGGTTCCTACGAGCAGTACTTC. This translates into CASSLRQGSYEQYF.

This clonotype was observed at least ten times. The rearrangement links TRBV19 to TRBJ1-1; a possible D gene is TRBD1 (6 bases). This CDR3 has 14 amino acids. Germline values: CDR1 LNHDA, CDR2 SQIVND (reference sequence). The ends were cut back, 5 bases at V and 1 base at J, with 11 bases in the middle. CDR3 loop: CASSLQGENTEAFF. The DNA for the CDR3 is TGTGCCAGTAGTTTACAGGGAGAGAACACTGAAGCTTTCTTT.

The V and J genes are TRBV20-1 and TRBJ2-4, with D possibly matching TRBD2 (5 bases). Trimming shortened V by 3 bases and J by 3 bases, and 15 bases separated the two germline ends. CDR3 length equals 15 residues. Germline CDR1 DFQATT, CDR2 SNEGSKA (reference sequence). The CDR3 sequence is CSASRGSAGKNIQYF. The CDR3 DNA is TGCAGTGCTAGCCGTGGTTCGGCGGGCAAAAACATTCAGTACTTC.

This clonotype was detected ten times or more. This chain joins TRBV14 and TRBJ2-7; weak D call: TRBD1 (6 bases). V dropped 8 bases and J dropped 0 bases, with 8 bases sitting between them. There are 12 residues in the CDR3. From germline, CDR1 is SGHDN and CDR2 FVKESK. DNA for the CDR3: TGTGCCAGCGGACAGTTCTCCTACGAGCAGTACTTC. Translating gives CASGQFSYEQYF.

This clonotype has just a few counts. This rearrangement joins TRBV5-1 to TRBJ2-2, with 9 bases matching TRBD2. The CDR3 runs to 17 residues. The germline CDR1 and CDR2 sequences are SGHRS and YFSETQ. The V segment lost 0 bases and the J segment 2 bases; nucleotides outside the gene matches: 5. The CDR3 sequence: CASSLEASGANTGELFF. The CDR3, as DNA: TGCGCCAGCAGCTTGGAGGCTAGCGGGGCAAACACCGGGGAGCTGTTTTTT.

This sequence joins TRBV10-2 and TRBJ2-7; 8 positions agree with TRBD2. Losses at the gene ends were 3 bases for V and 4 bases for J; bases not matched to a gene: 8. The germline V gene encodes CDR1 WSHSY and CDR2 SAAADI. CDR3 length: 15 amino acids. The DNA for the CDR3 is TGCGCCAGCAGTGATCCAGCGGGGGCCCTATACGAGCAGTACTTC. Amino acids: CASSDPAGALYEQYF.

This clonotype was found many times. The chain couples TRBV2 to TRBJ1-5, with TRBD1 matching 7 bases. Germline CDR1 SNHLY, CDR2 FYNNEI. With 6 bases clipped from V and 7 bases from J, the junction kept 6 bases outside the gene matches. The CDR3 has 13 residues. The CDR3 is CASSGQDGQPQHF. DNA for the CDR3: TGTGCCAGCAGCGGACAGGACGGCCAGCCCCAGCATTTT. The variable domain in full, completed from reference TRBV2 and TRBJ1-5, reads EPEVTQTPSHQVTQMGQEVILRCVPISNHLYFYWYRQILGQKVEFLVSFYNNEISEKSEIFDDQFSVERPDGSNFTLKIRSTKLEDSAMYFCASSGQDGQPQHFGDGTRLSIL.

The CDR3 spells CASSQLGTDYEQYV. DNA for the CDR3: TGTGCCAGCAGCCAGCTTGGGACAGACTACGAGCAGTACGTC. The chain employs TRBV5-6 and TRBJ2-7; TRBD1 matches 7 bases. The V segment lost 4 bases and the J segment 3 bases; nucleotides outside the gene matches: 7. The CDR3 spans 14 residues. CDR1 is SGHDT, CDR2 YYEEEE, per germline.

In this sample, this clonotype turned up many times. The genes are TRBV3-1 and TRBJ1-6; possibly TRBD1 for D (5 bases). This CDR3 has 14 residues. Trimming stripped 4 bases from V and 8 bases from J, with 12 bases between. CDR1 and CDR2 from the germline V gene are LGHDT and YNNKEL (reference sequence). CDR3 protein: CASSPWQGDSPLHF. The CDR3 nucleotides are TGTGCCAGCAGCCCTTGGCAGGGAGATTCACCCCTCCACTTT. Using reference TRBV3-1 and TRBJ1-6 for the parts outside the CDR3, the full variable domain is DTAVSQTPKYLVTQMGNDKSIKCEQNLGHDTMYWYKQDSKKFLKIMFSYNNKELIINETVPNRFSPKSPDKAHLNLHINSLELGDSAVYFCASSPWQGDSPLHFGNGTRLTVT.

This clonotype was counted ten times or more. The chain has TRBV10-3 and TRBJ2-2; D is possibly TRBD1 (6 bases). V was trimmed by 6 bases and J by 0 bases, leaving 17 bases between them. Germline V gene sequence: CDR1 ENHRY, CDR2 SYGVKD. The CDR3 runs 17 residues. CDR3 DNA: TGTGCCATCAGGCCCGCTGCAGGGGATGCGAACACCGGGGAGCTGTTTTTT. Translated: CAIRPAAGDANTGELFF.

This clonotype showed up many times. J is TRBJ2-1 and V is TRBV6-5, with 14 bases matching TRBD2. The germline gives CDR1 MNHEY, CDR2 SVGAGI. Trimming took 2 bases from V and 7 from J; bases not matched to a gene: 10. This CDR3 region has 18 residues. In nucleotides, the CDR3 is TGTGCCAGCAGTTACCAAAGTGCGGGACTAGCGGGGGCTAATGAGCAGTTCTTC. This sequence encodes CASSYQSAGLAGANEQFF.

The chain's CDR3 is CASSLSGSTNEKLFF. In nucleotides, the CDR3 is TGTGCCAGCAGTTTAAGTGGCTCAACTAATGAAAAACTGTTTTTT. J is TRBJ1-4 and V is TRBV12-3 or TRBV12-4; unclear D gene. The CDR3 covers 15 residues. The germline V and J ends were trimmed by 2 bases and 0 bases, with 7 bases remaining between them.

Many counts were recorded for this clonotype. The rearrangement joins TRBV28 to TRBJ1-1, with D unclear. Trimming cost V 3 bases and J 0 bases, with 8 bases left between them. The CDR3 covers 14 residues. Germline-derived CDR1 and CDR2 are MDHEN and SYDVKM. CDR3: CASSLGSMNTEAFF. The CDR3 DNA is TGTGCCAGCAGTTTGGGCAGTATGAACACTGAAGCTTTCTTT.

This clonotype was counted ten times or more. The chain has TRBV7-3 and TRBJ1-6; weak D call: TRBD1 (5 bases). The CDR3 totals 14 residues. Trimming removed 4 bases at V and 9 bases at J, with 13 bases between. CDR1 SGHTA and CDR2 FQGTGA come from the germline V gene. CDR3 sequence reads: CASSSRDGSSPLHF. DNA for the CDR3: TGTGCCAGCAGCTCCCGGGACGGAAGTTCACCCCTCCACTTT.

The chain employs TRBV7-6 and TRBJ1-1, with D perhaps matching TRBD1 (5 bases). The CDR3 consists of 16 residues. Trimming took off 3 bases at V and 6 bases at J, with 20 bases between the two ends. The germline gives CDR1 SGHVS, CDR2 FNYEAQ. The CDR3 loop reads CASSFQGFPTQSEAFF. CDR3 coding DNA: TGTGCCAGCAGCTTTCAGGGCTTCCCGACCCAATCTGAAGCTTTCTTT.

This clonotype was seen many times. The chain combines TRBV12-3 or TRBV12-4 with TRBJ1-1; no reliable D call. Trimming took 3 bases from V and 5 from J, leaving 7 bases between them. This CDR3 comprises 12 residues. The DNA of the CDR3 is TGTGCCAGCAGTTTTCCATCAACTGAAGCTTTCTTT. Its protein product is CASSFPSTEAFF.

This clonotype was seen repeatedly, ten times or more. The V call is TRBV4-3, the J call TRBJ1-2; weak D call: TRBD1 (5 bases). Germline V gene lookup returns CDR1 LGHNA and CDR2 YSLEER. V was pared by 4 bases and J by 8 bases, with 11 bases between. This CDR3 contains 12 residues. CDR3 nucleotides: TGCGCCAGCAGCCGGGGGAGAGAGGGCTACACCTTC. Translated: CASSRGREGYTF.

This clonotype has just a few counts. This chain joins TRBV5-5 and TRBJ1-1; tentatively, D is TRBD1 (5 bases). Germline lookup yields CDR1 SGHKS and CDR2 YYEKEE (reference sequence). The V end lost 2 bases, the J end lost 3 bases, and 8 bases lay between the germline ends. The CDR3 totals 13 residues. The CDR3 DNA is TGTGCCAGCAGCTTTAGGGGATACACTGAAGCTTTCTTT. As protein: CASSFRGYTEAFF.

This clonotype has more than one count but fewer than ten. V and J are TRBV30 and TRBJ1-1; D not resolved. Germline V gene data show CDR1 as GTSNPN and CDR2 as SVGIG (reference sequence). The CDR3 loop spans 12 amino acids. The V and J ends lost 2 bases and 8 bases respectively, with 12 bases between them. CDR3 DNA: TGTGCCTGGAGTAAAAGGTTGGCCGAAGCTTTCTTT. Translating it yields CAWSKRLAEAFF.

This clonotype has at least ten counts. This chain joins TRBV30 and TRBJ1-4; 8 nucleotides match TRBD1. J lost 10 bases, V lost 4 bases, and 14 bases had no gene match. The V gene's germline CDR1 is GTSNPN and CDR2 SVGIG (reference sequence). The CDR3 runs to 15 residues. For the CDR3, the DNA is TGTGCCTGGACCCAAGCAGGGGGCGACGGTGGAAAACTGTTTTTT. It codes for CAWTQAGGDGGKLFF. The variable domain in full, completed from reference TRBV30 and TRBJ1-4, reads SQTIHQWPATLVQPVGSPLSLECTVEGTSNPNLYWYRQAAGRGLQLLFYSVGIGQISSEVPQNLSASRPQDRQFILSSKKLLLSDSGFYLCAWTQAGGDGGKLFFGSGTQLSVL.

The sample holds many counts of this clonotype. The J gene is TRBJ2-3, the V gene TRBV24-1; 7 nucleotides agree with TRBD1. The CDR3 length is 15 residues. Germline V CDR1 and CDR2: KGHDR, SFDVKD. V lost 5 bases to trimming and J lost 6 bases; unmatched junction nucleotides: 10. DNA of the CDR3: TGTGCCACCAGTGTAGGGACAGCGGCACGGGATACGCAGTATTTT. As protein: CATSVGTAARDTQYF.

A remark on this clonotype: It may be a read error: a sequence one base away is much more abundant. The DNA for the CDR3 is TGTGGCAGCAGCCCGGGGACCCCGCCCAAAGAGACCCAGTACTTC. It is translated as CGSSPGTPPKETQYF. The chain joins TRBV3-1 to TRBJ2-5; D is perhaps TRBD1 or TRBD2 (5 bases each). The CDR3 runs 15 residues. Germline lookup yields CDR1 LGHDT and CDR2 YNNKEL (reference sequence).

Many counts were recorded for this clonotype. The rearrangement links TRBV14 to TRBJ2-7; D gene uncertain. CDR3 length: 13 amino acids. Germline CDR1 and CDR2: SGHDN and FVKESK. V gave up 1 base and J gave up 4 bases, with 8 bases separating them. The CDR3 protein is CASSQGAIYEQYF. In DNA form, the CDR3 reads TGTGCCAGCAGCCAAGGGGCGATATACGAGCAGTACTTC.

This chain joins TRBV19 and TRBJ1-1; the match to TRBD1 covers 12 bases. With V trimmed by 5 bases and J by 4 bases, 8 bases remained unmatched. The CDR3 is made up of 16 amino acids. Germline V gene data show CDR1 as LNHDA and CDR2 as SQIVND (reference sequence). CDR3 sequence (DNA): TGTGCCAGTAGTTACGGGACAGGGGGCCGGGGCACTGAAGCTTTCTTT. This encodes CASSYGTGGRGTEAFF.

This clonotype was counted at least ten times. The J gene is TRBJ1-5, the V gene TRBV4-3; tentatively, D is TRBD1 (6 bases). V lost 3 bases and J lost 6, with 12 bases in between. CDR1 is LGHNA, CDR2 YSLEER, per germline. The CDR3 has 14 residues. The CDR3 sequence: CASSHTGSAQPQHF. The CDR3 bases are TGCGCCAGCAGCCACACAGGGTCGGCTCAGCCCCAGCATTTT.